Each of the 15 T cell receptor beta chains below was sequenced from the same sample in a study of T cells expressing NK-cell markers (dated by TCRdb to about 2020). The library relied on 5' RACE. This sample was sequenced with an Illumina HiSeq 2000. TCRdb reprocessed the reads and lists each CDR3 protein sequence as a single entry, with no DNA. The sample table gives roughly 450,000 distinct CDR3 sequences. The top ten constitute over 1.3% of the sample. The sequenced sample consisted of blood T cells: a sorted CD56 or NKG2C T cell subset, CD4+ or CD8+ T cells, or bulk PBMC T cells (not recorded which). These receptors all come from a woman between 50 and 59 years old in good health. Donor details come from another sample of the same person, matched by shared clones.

The CDR3: CASSKDAGTQYF. The chain is built from TRBV7-2 and TRBJ2-5. The CDR3 length is 12 residues. Per the germline V gene, CDR1 is SGHTA and CDR2 is FQGNSA. The variable domain in full, completed from reference TRBV7-2 and TRBJ2-5, reads GAGVSQSPSNKVTEKGKDVELRCDPISGHTALYWYRQSLGQGLEFLIYFQGNSAPDKSGLPSDRFSAERTGGSVSTLTIQRTQQEDSAVYLCASSKDAGTQYFGPGTRLLVL.

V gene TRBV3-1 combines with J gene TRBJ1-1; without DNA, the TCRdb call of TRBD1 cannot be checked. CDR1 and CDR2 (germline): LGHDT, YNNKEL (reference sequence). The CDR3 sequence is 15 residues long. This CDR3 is CASSPLTGVRTEAFF.

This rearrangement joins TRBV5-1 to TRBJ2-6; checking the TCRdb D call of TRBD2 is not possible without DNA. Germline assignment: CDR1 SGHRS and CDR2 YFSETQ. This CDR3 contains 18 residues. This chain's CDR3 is CASSLGGTTLSGANVLTF.

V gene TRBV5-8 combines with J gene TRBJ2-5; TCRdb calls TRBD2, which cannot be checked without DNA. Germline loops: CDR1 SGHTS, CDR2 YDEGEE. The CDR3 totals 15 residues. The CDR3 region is CASSLEREGEETQYF.

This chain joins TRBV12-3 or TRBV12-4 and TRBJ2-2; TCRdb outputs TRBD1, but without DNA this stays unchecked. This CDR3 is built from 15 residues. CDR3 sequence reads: CASSPSWTPTGELFF.

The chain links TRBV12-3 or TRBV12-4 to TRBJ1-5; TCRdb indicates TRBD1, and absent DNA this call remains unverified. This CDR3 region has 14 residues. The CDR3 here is CASSLGQSNQPQHF.

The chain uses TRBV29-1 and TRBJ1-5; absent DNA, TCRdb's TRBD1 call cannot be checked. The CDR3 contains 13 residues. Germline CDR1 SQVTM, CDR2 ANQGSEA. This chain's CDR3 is CSVAGGGEQPQHF. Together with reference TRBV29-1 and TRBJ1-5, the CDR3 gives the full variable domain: SAVISQKPSRDICQRGTSLTIQCQVDSQVTMMFWYRQQPGQSLTLIATANQGSEATYESGFVIDKFPISRPNLTFSTLTVSNMSPEDSSIYLCSVAGGGEQPQHFGDGTRLSIL.

Here the CDR3 reads CASSTQTGKETQYF. This chain uses TRBV5-5 with TRBJ2-5; without DNA, the TCRdb call of TRBD1 cannot be checked. The CDR3 extends over 14 amino acids. Per germline, CDR1 SGHKS and CDR2 YYEKEE (reference sequence).

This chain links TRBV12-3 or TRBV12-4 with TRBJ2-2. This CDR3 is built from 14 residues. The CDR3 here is CASSLRLQTGELFF.

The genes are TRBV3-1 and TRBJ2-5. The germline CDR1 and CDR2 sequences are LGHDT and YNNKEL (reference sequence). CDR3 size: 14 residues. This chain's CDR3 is CASSQDRFRETQYF.

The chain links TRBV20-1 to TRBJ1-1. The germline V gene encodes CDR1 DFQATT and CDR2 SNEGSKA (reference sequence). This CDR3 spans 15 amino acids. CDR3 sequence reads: CSARERGLMNTEAFF.

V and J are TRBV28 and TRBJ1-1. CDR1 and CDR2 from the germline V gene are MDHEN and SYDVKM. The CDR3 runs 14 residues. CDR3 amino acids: CASSLFQGSTEAFF.

CDR3 loop: CASSSGQGALKLFF. V usage is TRBV27 and J usage is TRBJ1-4; checking the TCRdb D call of TRBD1 is not possible without DNA. Germline V gene lookup returns CDR1 MNHEY and CDR2 SMNVEV (reference sequence). This CDR3 region has 14 residues.

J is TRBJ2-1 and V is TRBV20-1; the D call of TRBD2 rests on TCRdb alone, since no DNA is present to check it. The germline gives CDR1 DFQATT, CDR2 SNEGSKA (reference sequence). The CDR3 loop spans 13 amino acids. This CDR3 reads CSASLAGGREQFF.

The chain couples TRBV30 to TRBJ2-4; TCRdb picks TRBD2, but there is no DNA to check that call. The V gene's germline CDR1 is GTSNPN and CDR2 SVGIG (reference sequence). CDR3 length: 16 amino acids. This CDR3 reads CAWSSPNRLTQNIQYF.